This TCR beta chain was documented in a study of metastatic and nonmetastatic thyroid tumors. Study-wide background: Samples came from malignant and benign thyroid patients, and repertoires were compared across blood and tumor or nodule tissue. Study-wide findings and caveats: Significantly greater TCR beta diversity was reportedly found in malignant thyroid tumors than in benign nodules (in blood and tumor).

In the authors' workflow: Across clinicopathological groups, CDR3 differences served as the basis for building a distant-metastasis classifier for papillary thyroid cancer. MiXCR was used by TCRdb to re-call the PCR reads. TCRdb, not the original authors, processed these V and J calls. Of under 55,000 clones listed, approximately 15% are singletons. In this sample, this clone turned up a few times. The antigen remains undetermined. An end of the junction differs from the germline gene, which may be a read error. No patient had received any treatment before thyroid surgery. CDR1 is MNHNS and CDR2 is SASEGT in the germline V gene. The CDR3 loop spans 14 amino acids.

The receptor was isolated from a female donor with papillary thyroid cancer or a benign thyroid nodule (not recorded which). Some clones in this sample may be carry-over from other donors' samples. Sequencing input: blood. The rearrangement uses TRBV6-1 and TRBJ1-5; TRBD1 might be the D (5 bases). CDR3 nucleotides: TGTGCCAGCAGTGCTGGGGGGAGAAATCAGCCCCAGCATTTC. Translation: CASSAGGRNQPQHF.